This entry concerns a single T cell receptor (beta chain). Clones were read by immunoSEQ multiplex PCR, and TCRdb kept only the in-frame ones, dropping some. The sample lists about 94,000 clones, approximately 83% occurring once. The sample belongs to a study of blood T cell repertoires in COVID-19. As for the study in general: Samples of COVID-19 (acute and convalescent) were obtained from the United States, Italy and Spain. The analysed material was cDNA or gDNA that came from T cells, B-cell-depleted T cells, or PBMCs.

Trimming took 6 bases from V and 3 from J; bases not matched to a gene: 8. This CDR3 contains 15 residues. The germline gives CDR1 MGHRA, CDR2 YSYEKL. The gene calls are TRBV4-1 and TRBJ2-5; TRBD1 matches at 9 bases. The TCR sequence derives from a man between 60 and 75 years old with acute or convalescent COVID-19. The sequenced sample was peripheral blood. CDR3 sequence reads: CASRLDRGSEETQYF. DNA of the CDR3: TGCGCCAGCAGACTTGACAGGGGGTCCGAAGAGACCCAGTACTTC.